The present T cell receptor beta chain was sequenced within a study of PD-L1 blockade in urothelial cancer. The overall study: The patients' atezolizumab therapy, 1,200 mg intravenously every 3 weeks, started at some point between 2014 and 2016. Analysis of the blood was performed 3 weeks (second dose) and 6 weeks after treatment start.

Germline V gene data show CDR1 as SGHKS and CDR2 as YYEKEE (reference sequence). This CDR3 region has 14 residues. With V trimmed by 0 bases and J by 7 bases, 4 bases remained unmatched. Synthetic analogs of TCR templates were spiked into every PCR. Generated by immunoSEQ multiplex PCR, the TCRdb table keeps only in-frame clones and is missing some. Of 70,000 to 80,000 clones listed, around four fifths are singletons. The time point was: pretreatment peripheral blood. This clone was seen a single time. This TCR derives from a man aged 40-50 years with urothelial cancer. V gene TRBV5-5 combines with J gene TRBJ2-1; TRBD1 matches at 7 bases. Sequencing used PBMCs, obtained around atezolizumab (anti-PD-L1) treatment. CDR3 sequence (DNA): TGTGCCAGCAGCTTGGGGACAGGTCGGAATGAGCAGTTCTTC. It yields the protein CASSLGTGRNEQFF.